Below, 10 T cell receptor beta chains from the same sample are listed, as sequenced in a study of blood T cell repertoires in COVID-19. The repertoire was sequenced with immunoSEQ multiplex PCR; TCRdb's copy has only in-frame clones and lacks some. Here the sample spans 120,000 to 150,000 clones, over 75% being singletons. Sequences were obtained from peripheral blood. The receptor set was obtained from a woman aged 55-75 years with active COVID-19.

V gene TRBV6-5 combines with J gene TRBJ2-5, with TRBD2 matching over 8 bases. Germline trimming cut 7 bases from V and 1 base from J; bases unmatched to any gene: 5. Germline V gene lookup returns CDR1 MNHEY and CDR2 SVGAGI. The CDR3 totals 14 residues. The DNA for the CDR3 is TGTGCCAGCATGGCAGCGGGAGTCCAAGAGACCCAGTACTTC. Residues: CASMAAGVQETQYF.

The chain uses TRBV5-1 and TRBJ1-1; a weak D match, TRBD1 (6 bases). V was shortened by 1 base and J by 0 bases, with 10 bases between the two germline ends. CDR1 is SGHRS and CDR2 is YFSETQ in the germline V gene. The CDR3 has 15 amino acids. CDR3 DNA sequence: TGCGCCAGCAGCTTGAGGCAGGGGTTGAACACTGAAGCTTTCTTT. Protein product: CASSLRQGLNTEAFF.

As DNA, the CDR3 is TGTGCCAGCACACTAGCGGGACGGGCTGAGCAGTTCTTC. Protein product: CASTLAGRAEQFF. This sequence joins TRBV2 and TRBJ2-1; TRBD2 matches 10 bases. V was clipped by 7 bases and J by 9 bases; unmatched bases: 6. CDR1 is SNHLY and CDR2 is FYNNEI in the germline V gene. This CDR3 comprises 13 residues.

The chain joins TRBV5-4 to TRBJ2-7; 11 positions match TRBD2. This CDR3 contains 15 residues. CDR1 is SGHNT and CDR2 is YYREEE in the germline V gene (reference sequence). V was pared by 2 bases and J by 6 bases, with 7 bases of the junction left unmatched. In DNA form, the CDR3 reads TGTGCCAGCAGCTTACGACTAGCGGGAAGGCGCGAGCAGTACTTC. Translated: CASSLRLAGRREQYF.

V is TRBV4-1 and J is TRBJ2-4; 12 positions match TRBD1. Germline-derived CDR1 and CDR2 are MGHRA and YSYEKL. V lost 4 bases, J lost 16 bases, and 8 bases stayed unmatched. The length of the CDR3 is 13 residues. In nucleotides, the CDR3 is TGCGCCAGCAGCCCGGGACAGGGGGCCCCAAGATACTTC. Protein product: CASSPGQGAPRYF.

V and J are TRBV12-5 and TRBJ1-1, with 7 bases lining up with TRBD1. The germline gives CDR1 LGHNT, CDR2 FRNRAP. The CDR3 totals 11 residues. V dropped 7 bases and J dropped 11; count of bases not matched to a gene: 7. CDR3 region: CASARQGAAFF. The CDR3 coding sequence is TGTGCTAGTGCCAGACAGGGTGCCGCTTTCTTT. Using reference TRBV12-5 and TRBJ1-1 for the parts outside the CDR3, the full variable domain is DARVTQTPRHKVTEMGQEVTMRCQPILGHNTVFWYRQTMMQGLELLAYFRNRAPLDDSGMPKDRFSAEMPDATLATLKIQPSEPRDSAVYFCASARQGAAFFGQGTRLTVV.

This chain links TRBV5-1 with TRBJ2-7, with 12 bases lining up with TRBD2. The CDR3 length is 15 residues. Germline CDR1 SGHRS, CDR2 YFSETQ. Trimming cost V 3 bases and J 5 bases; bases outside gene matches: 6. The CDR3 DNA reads TGCGCCAGCAGCTACAGACTAGCGGGAGAACACGAGCAGTACTTC. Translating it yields CASSYRLAGEHEQYF.

Written as DNA, the CDR3 is TGTGCCAGCAGCCAACCCGACAGGGGGCGGGGGGCTAACTATGGCTACACCTTC. Its translation is CASSQPDRGRGANYGYTF. The chain carries TRBV3-1 (or the pseudogene TRBV3-2) and TRBJ1-2; 10 bases are a match to TRBD1. J gave up 0 bases and V 2 bases, and 9 bases lay outside the gene matches. The CDR3 is 18 amino acids. Germline values: CDR1 LGHDT, CDR2 YNNKEL (reference sequence).

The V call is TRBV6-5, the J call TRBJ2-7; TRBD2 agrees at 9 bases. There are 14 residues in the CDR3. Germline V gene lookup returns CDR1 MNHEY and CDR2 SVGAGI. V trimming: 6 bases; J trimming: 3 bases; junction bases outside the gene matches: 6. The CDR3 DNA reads TGTGCCAGCAGGACGGGGCGGGAGGGCTACGAGCAGTACTTC. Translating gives CASRTGREGYEQYF.

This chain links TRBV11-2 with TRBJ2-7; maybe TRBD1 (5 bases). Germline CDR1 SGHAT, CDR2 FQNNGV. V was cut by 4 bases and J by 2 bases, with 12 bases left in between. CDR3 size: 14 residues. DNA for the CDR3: TGTGCCAGCAGCTCCGACAGACAAACCTACGAGCAGTACTTC. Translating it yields CASSSDRQTYEQYF.